This entry lists 30 T cell receptor beta chains sequenced from one sample in a study of identical twins. MiXCR was run by TCRdb on the 5' RACE reads, yielding one entry per CDR3 protein. Of about 530,000 distinct CDR3 sequences listed, about 20% are singletons. This same sample was also taken into another study, of yellow fever vaccine responses in identical twins.

The source material was CD4+ T cells sorted from blood. The origin of the receptors is a woman aged 18-30 years in good health.

In this sample, this clonotype turned up a few times. The rearrangement uses TRBV7-7 and TRBJ2-3; no reliable D call. The V gene's germline CDR1 is SSHAT and CDR2 FNYEAQ (reference sequence). This CDR3 comprises 13 residues. The V end was cut by 9 bases, the J end by 2 bases, with 12 bases between. CDR3 DNA sequence: TGTGCCAGTTCTTATGGTCTCACAGATACGCAGTATTTT. Amino acid sequence: CASSYGLTDTQYF.

This clonotype was seen at least ten times. The rearrangement joins TRBV5-1 to TRBJ2-2; no firm D call. Per the germline V gene, CDR1 is SGHRS and CDR2 is YFSETQ. The CDR3 extends over 14 amino acids. Trimming shortened V by 4 bases and J by 2 bases, and 9 bases separated the two germline ends. CDR3 coding DNA: TGCGCCAGCAGCCCGCAAGTAAACACCGGGGAGCTGTTTTTT. Translating it yields CASSPQVNTGELFF.

This clonotype showed up just a few times. The rearrangement joins TRBV28 to TRBJ1-3; weak D call: TRBD1 (5 bases). The CDR3 runs 16 residues. V was trimmed by 5 bases and J by 3 bases, leaving 17 bases between them. The germline V gene encodes CDR1 MDHEN and CDR2 SYDVKM. The CDR3 sequence is CASSLQEPGIGNTIYF. In DNA, the CDR3 is TGTGCCAGCAGTCTTCAGGAGCCAGGGATTGGAAACACCATATATTTT.

Concerning this clonotype itself: A junction boundary mismatches the germline segment, possibly from a read error. The chain recombines TRBV27 with TRBJ1-1; TRBD1 might be the D (6 bases). The germline CDR1 and CDR2 sequences are MNHEY and SMNVEV (reference sequence). This CDR3 has 16 residues. The CDR3 here is CASSLSGAGLNTVAFF. CDR3 nucleotides: TGTGCCAGCAGTTTATCGGGGGCAGGGCTGAACACTGTAGCTTTCTTT.

The chain is built from TRBV4-1 and TRBJ2-3; D gene unclear. CDR1 is MGHRA and CDR2 is YSYEKL in the germline V gene. This CDR3 is 13 amino acids long. V lost 0 bases and J lost 5, with 6 bases in between. The CDR3 coding sequence is TGCGCCAGCAGCCAAGAGGACCGAGATACGCAGTATTTT. This codes for CASSQEDRDTQYF.

The chain joins TRBV6-1 to TRBJ1-1; no reliable D call. Trimming cost V 7 bases and J 2 bases, with 5 bases left between them. This CDR3 has 11 amino acids. Germline V lookup: CDR1 MNHNS, CDR2 SASEGT. As DNA, the CDR3 is TGTGCCAGCATGATCAACACTGAAGCTTTCTTT. This codes for CASMINTEAFF.

The CDR3 loop reads CASSPRTGTGLPYEQFF. The CDR3 nucleotides are TGTGCCAGTAGTCCCCGGACCGGGACAGGGCTGCCCTATGAGCAGTTCTTC. The chain carries TRBV19 and TRBJ2-1, with 9 bases lining up with TRBD1. The germline V gene encodes CDR1 LNHDA and CDR2 SQIVND (reference sequence). The CDR3 spans 17 residues. The J segment lost 8 bases and the V segment lost 5 bases, leaving 16 bases of the junction unmatched. Looking up the rest from reference TRBV19 and TRBJ2-1 gives the full variable domain: DGGITQSPKYLFRKEGQNVTLSCEQNLNHDAMYWYRQDPGQGLRLIYYSQIVNDFQKGDIAEGYSVSREKKESFPLTVTSAQKNPTAFYLCASSPRTGTGLPYEQFFGPGTRLTVL.

V gene TRBV2 combines with J gene TRBJ2-1; D gene ambiguous. V gave up 1 base and J gave up 8 bases, with 9 bases separating them. The CDR3 length is 13 residues. CDR1 SNHLY and CDR2 FYNNEI come from the germline V gene. CDR3 region: CASSEGLDDEQFF. In DNA form, the CDR3 reads TGTGCCAGCAGTGAAGGTCTAGACGATGAGCAGTTCTTC.

The V call is TRBV7-2, the J call TRBJ2-2, with D tentatively TRBD1 (6 bases). CDR1 is SGHTA, CDR2 FQGNSA, per germline. The germline V and J ends were trimmed by 1 base and 7 bases, with 13 bases remaining between them. The CDR3 has 15 residues. CDR3 nucleotides: TGTGCCAGCAGCTTAGAGGCAGGGGCGGGCGGGGAGCTGTTTTTT. Amino acid sequence: CASSLEAGAGGELFF.

This sequence joins TRBV7-2 and TRBJ2-7; 8 nucleotides match TRBD2. Germline CDR1 SGHTA, CDR2 FQGNSA. Trimming at V came to 3 bases and at J to 2 bases, leaving 12 bases not matched to a gene. This CDR3 is built from 17 residues. CDR3 coding DNA: TGTGCCAGCAGCTTCATGGCTAGCGGGTCTCGTCCCTACGAGCAGTACGTC. Translated: CASSFMASGSRPYEQYV.

This chain uses TRBV7-9 with TRBJ2-1; a weak D match, TRBD1 (5 bases). The ends were cut back, 3 bases at V and 10 bases at J, with 10 bases in the middle. The CDR3 spans 12 residues. CDR1 and CDR2 (germline): SEHNR, FQNEAQ (reference sequence). The CDR3 DNA is TGTGCCAGCAGCTTTGGCAGGGTGGAGCAGTTCTTC. Its protein is CASSFGRVEQFF.

The chain couples TRBV3-1 to TRBJ2-5; D not certain. V was shortened by 3 bases and J by 1 base, with 12 bases between the two germline ends. CDR1 and CDR2 (germline): LGHDT, YNNKEL (reference sequence). The CDR3 loop spans 15 amino acids. The CDR3 loop is CASSQVATSQETQYF. For the CDR3, the DNA is TGTGCCAGCAGCCAGGTTGCGACATCCCAAGAGACCCAGTACTTC.

In this sample, this clonotype turned up a few times. This sequence joins TRBV7-9 and TRBJ1-1, with a tentative D call TRBD1 (5 bases). CDR1 is SEHNR, CDR2 FQNEAQ, per germline (reference sequence). V lost 4 bases, J lost 5 bases, and 17 bases lay in between. The CDR3 extends over 15 amino acids. The CDR3 nucleotides read TGTGCCAGCAGCTCGGCGGCGGGGGGTCGGACTGAAGCTTTCTTT. This translates into CASSSAAGGRTEAFF.

This CDR3 is CSARDVHRGGTEAFF. The CDR3, as DNA: TGCAGTGCTAGAGATGTTCACAGGGGCGGCACTGAAGCTTTCTTT. The chain recombines TRBV20-1 with TRBJ1-1, with 7 positions matching TRBD1. The CDR3 consists of 15 residues. Germline V lookup: CDR1 DFQATT, CDR2 SNEGSKA (reference sequence). Trimming took 0 bases from V and 4 from J; bases not matched to a gene: 8.

This clonotype was found a few times. The rearrangement links TRBV3-1 to TRBJ2-2; 8 positions match TRBD1. CDR1 and CDR2 (germline): LGHDT, YNNKEL (reference sequence). The ends lost 2 bases at V and 5 bases at J; junction bases unmatched: 10. This CDR3 has 17 amino acids. The CDR3 sequence: CASSQSRTGRRTGELFF. The DNA of the CDR3 is TGTGCCAGCAGCCAATCACGGACAGGGCGTCGGACCGGGGAGCTGTTTTTT.

The chain is built from TRBV12-3 or TRBV12-4 and TRBJ2-1, with 7 bases aligning to TRBD1. Germline trimming cut 2 bases from V and 8 bases from J; bases unmatched to any gene: 6. The CDR3 is made up of 14 amino acids. For the CDR3, the DNA is TGTGCCAGCAGTTTATCGGCGACAGGGCATGAGCAGTTCTTC. Amino acid sequence: CASSLSATGHEQFF.

This rearrangement joins TRBV27 to TRBJ2-3; 11 bases are a match to TRBD1. Unmatched junction bases numbered 7, after V lost 5 bases and J lost 3 bases. The germline CDR1 and CDR2 sequences are MNHEY and SMNVEV (reference sequence). The CDR3 spans 16 residues. The CDR3 bases are TGTGCCAGCAGTACGTACGGGACAGGGGGAACAGATACGCAGTATTTT. It specifies CASSTYGTGGTDTQYF.

This clonotype has just a few counts. V and J are TRBV12-3 or TRBV12-4 and TRBJ2-7; D is possibly TRBD2 (6 bases). The CDR3 is made up of 13 amino acids. The V and J ends lost 6 bases and 2 bases respectively, with 11 bases between them. The CDR3 coding sequence is TGTGCCAGCAGATCTGGGGGGACCTACGAGCAGTACTTC. It translates to CASRSGGTYEQYF.

The chain couples TRBV6-2 or TRBV6-3 to TRBJ1-2; tentative D call: TRBD1 (5 bases). Between the trimmed V and J ends, which lost 5 bases and 8 bases, there was a span of 21 bases. The length of the CDR3 is 15 residues. The germline V gene encodes CDR1 MNHEY and CDR2 SVGEGT. CDR3 residues: CASSRGPSVVVGYTF. DNA of the CDR3: TGTGCCAGCAGTAGGGGACCCTCGGTGGTAGTCGGCTACACCTTC.

In its sample, this clonotype was seen a few times. The genes are TRBV12-3 or TRBV12-4 and TRBJ2-1; perhaps TRBD1 as D (5 bases). The length of the CDR3 is 15 residues. V was pared by 6 bases and J by 4 bases, with 16 bases between. This chain's CDR3 is CASRKGALSYNEQFF. As DNA, the CDR3 is TGTGCCAGCAGGAAAGGGGCGTTGTCGTACAATGAGCAGTTCTTC.

The sample holds a few counts of this clonotype. The J gene is TRBJ1-1, the V gene TRBV5-1; D possibly corresponds to TRBD1 (6 bases). Per germline, CDR1 SGHRS and CDR2 YFSETQ. This CDR3 is built from 16 residues. Trimming took 3 bases from V and 0 from J, leaving 15 bases between them. As DNA, the CDR3 is TGCGCCAGCAGCTCTCAGGGGATAAGAATGAACACTGAAGCTTTCTTT. Residues: CASSSQGIRMNTEAFF.

This chain joins TRBV6-5 and TRBJ1-1; 8 bases fit TRBD1. V was clipped by 0 bases and J by 3 bases; unmatched bases: 3. CDR1 and CDR2 from the germline V gene are MNHEY and SVGAGI. The CDR3 loop spans 15 amino acids. The DNA for the CDR3 is TGTGCCAGCAGTTACTCGACAGGGGTGGACACTGAAGCTTTCTTT. Translating gives CASSYSTGVDTEAFF.

This clonotype was counted only a few times. The chain joins TRBV5-5 to TRBJ2-5; 10 positions match TRBD1. Germline loops: CDR1 SGHKS, CDR2 YYEKEE (reference sequence). CDR3 size: 15 residues. Trimming took 0 bases from V and 6 from J; bases not matched to a gene: 5. CDR3 coding DNA: TGTGCCAGCAGCTTGGGTGGGACAGGGGAAAAGACCCAGTACTTC. Protein sequence: CASSLGGTGEKTQYF. Filled out from reference TRBV5-5 and TRBJ2-5, the complete variable domain reads DAGVTQSPTHLIKTRGQQVTLRCSPISGHKSVSWYQQVLGQGPQFIFQYYEKEERGRGNFPDRFSARQFPNYSSELNVNALLLGDSALYLCASSLGGTGEKTQYFGPGTRLLVL.

This clonotype was picked up many times. The chain has TRBV5-1 and TRBJ1-1; perhaps TRBD1 as D (6 bases). The CDR3 consists of 15 residues. CDR1 and CDR2 from the germline V gene are SGHRS and YFSETQ. V was trimmed by 0 bases and J by 3 bases, leaving 12 bases between them. The DNA for the CDR3 is TGCGCCAGCAGCTTGGCCGGGACACCGGACACTGAAGCTTTCTTT. Its translation is CASSLAGTPDTEAFF.

In DNA, the CDR3 is TGTGCCAGCAGCACAGACGGAGAAAAACTGTTTTTT. The encoded protein is CASSTDGEKLFF. This chain uses TRBV9 with TRBJ1-4; unclear D gene. The CDR3 totals 12 residues. CDR1 and CDR2 from the germline V gene are SGDLS and YYNGEE. Trimming took 4 bases from V and 8 from J, leaving 9 bases between them.

This sequence joins TRBV5-1 and TRBJ1-1; D may be TRBD1 (5 bases). V lost 0 bases and J 5 bases, leaving 17 bases between the germline ends. The CDR3 has 16 amino acids. The germline V gene encodes CDR1 SGHRS and CDR2 YFSETQ. The CDR3 DNA is TGCGCCAGCAGCTTGGAGAATGGCGGAGAGGGGACTGAAGCTTTCTTT. This translates into CASSLENGGEGTEAFF.

This clonotype was observed a handful of times. V usage is TRBV5-1 and J usage is TRBJ2-7; D uncertain. The germline V and J ends were trimmed by 2 bases and 7 bases, with 16 bases remaining between them. Per germline, CDR1 SGHRS and CDR2 YFSETQ. There are 14 residues in the CDR3. CDR3 in amino acids: CASSFLGNPLEQYF. In nucleotides, the CDR3 is TGCGCCAGCAGCTTCCTAGGAAACCCCTTAGAGCAGTACTTC.

The V gene is TRBV19, the J gene TRBJ2-7; D unresolved. This CDR3 has 13 amino acids. Germline CDR1 reads LNHDA; CDR2 reads SQIVND (reference sequence). V was cut by 6 bases and J by 2 bases, with 11 bases left in between. CDR3 sequence: CASSTPNAYEQYF. DNA for the CDR3: TGTGCCAGTAGCACCCCCAACGCCTACGAGCAGTACTTC.

This clonotype has only a few counts. For the CDR3, the DNA is TGCAGTGCTAGAGATCGTGGGAGGGGCAACACCGGGGAGCTGTTTTTT. It translates to CSARDRGRGNTGELFF. V usage is TRBV20-1 and J usage is TRBJ2-2; TRBD2 aligns across 7 bases. The CDR3 totals 16 residues. Germline CDR1 DFQATT, CDR2 SNEGSKA (reference sequence). V gave up 0 bases and J gave up 2 bases; unmatched junction bases: 6.

This clonotype was recorded at least ten times. The chain has TRBV12-3 or TRBV12-4 and TRBJ1-4; D gene uncertain. The CDR3 has 15 amino acids. Between the trimmed V and J ends, which lost 6 bases and 2 bases, there was a span of 13 bases. The CDR3 DNA sequence: TGTGCCAGCAGGCTACTGGTGGGGACTAATGAAAAACTGTTTTTT. It is translated as CASRLLVGTNEKLFF.